A selection of T cell receptor beta chains follows, all from one sample in a study of blood T cell repertoires in COVID-19. Only in-frame clones appear in the TCRdb table, and some are missing; sequencing was by immunoSEQ multiplex PCR. The data hold about 180,000 clones, with less than 90% observed a single time. The sequenced sample consisted of peripheral blood. The receptors originated from a man aged 70 or older with active or convalescent COVID-19. CDR3s include the opening cysteine and the closing phenylalanine or tryptophan. Each record gives: V gene, J gene, CDR3 protein.

>TRBV19|TRBJ2-3
CASSIAYRGEDTQYF
>TRBV5-1|TRBJ2-3
CASSVRDTTDTQYF
>TRBV27|TRBJ1-6
CASQGADYNSPLHF
>TRBV7-8|TRBJ1-2
CASSEGQGNYGYTF
>TRBV4-3|TRBJ1-1
CASSQRILGWTEAFF
>TRBV5-1|TRBJ1-4
CASSLDWQARKKLFF
>TRBV13|TRBJ1-2
CASSLGGQGGYGYTF
>TRBV5-1|TRBJ1-2
CASREALSDGYGYTF
>TRBV18|TRBJ2-2
CASSSTGGDTGELFF
>TRBV4-1|TRBJ1-1
CASKGGDLKAFF
>TRBV28|TRBJ2-5
CASSLRLAGETQYF
>TRBV6-5|TRBJ1-5
CASRGDRGPNQPQHF
>TRBV19|TRBJ1-1
CASSSFNGLQAFF
>TRBV13|TRBJ2-6
CASSLVGGVHSGANVLTF
>TRBV11-2|TRBJ1-2
CASSLIAGAGAPGSGYTF
>TRBV9|TRBJ1-1
CASSVAPGLMTEAFF
>TRBV12-3/TRBV12-4|TRBJ1-2
CASSLFEGSGYTF
>TRBV19|TRBJ1-2
CASSRGTGANYGYTF
>TRBV5-1|TRBJ1-4
CASSQQGAPDEKLFF
>TRBV12-3/TRBV12-4|TRBJ1-5
CASRQQGGQPQHF
>TRBV28|TRBJ1-3
CASRRTGTGYYSSGNTIYF
>TRBV24-1|TRBJ2-2
CATSDGDRPYTGELFF
>TRBV19|TRBJ2-7
CASSIDQAGARYF
>TRBV19|TRBJ2-2
CASSISPSRATGELFF
>TRBV12-3/TRBV12-4|TRBJ1-2
CASSRGGDGYTF
>TRBV27|TRBJ1-2
CASSLAPWTGNHGYTF
>TRBV19|TRBJ2-7
CASSIVAGIFYEQYF
>TRBV27|TRBJ1-5
CASSSSGSTNQPQHF
>TRBV15|TRBJ1-2
CATSRPRGRGYGYTF
>TRBV15|TRBJ1-1
CATSRKLEPGTEAFF